These 27 T cell receptor beta chains share one sample of origin, sequenced in a study of molecular identifiers for immune sequencing clone quantification. TCRdb reprocessed the PCR reads via MiXCR and lists one record per CDR3 protein. There are approximately 500,000 distinct CDR3 sequences in the sample; around 25% occur only once, and under 0.85% lies in the top ten. Sequencing was done on a sample of naive CD8+ T cells from blood, with Jurkat cell RNA spiked in. The subset here: FACS-sorted CD8+CD4-CCR7+CD45RA+ naive T cells. The origin of the receptors is a human donor in good health. Some libraries in this study had Jurkat cell RNA spiked in.

This clonotype was observed a handful of times. The genes are TRBV2 and TRBJ2-3; D is unresolved. There are 15 residues in the CDR3. CDR1 and CDR2 from the germline V gene are SNHLY and FYNNEI. V lost 2 bases and J lost 0, with 9 bases in between. The CDR3 bases are TGTGCCAGCAGTGAATGGAGCGCTAGCACAGATACGCAGTATTTT. Its translation: CASSEWSASTDTQYF.

This clonotype was seen ten or more times. This chain connects TRBV7-2 to TRBJ2-3, with D uncertain. The CDR3 covers 14 residues. Trimming cost V 3 bases and J 2 bases, with 9 bases left between them. The germline V gene has CDR1 SGHTA and CDR2 FQGNSA. CDR3 sequence (DNA): TGTGCCAGCAGCTTCCGCGAGGCCACAGATACGCAGTATTTT. Protein product: CASSFREATDTQYF.

The table lists this clonotype with many counts. The chain has TRBV27 and TRBJ1-5, with no clear D. The V end was cut by 3 bases, the J end by 2 bases, with 8 bases between. The germline V gene has CDR1 MNHEY and CDR2 SMNVEV (reference sequence). The CDR3 has 14 residues. CDR3 coding DNA: TGTGCCAGCAGTTTCTTAGGAGGCAATCAGCCCCAGCATTTT. Amino acid sequence: CASSFLGGNQPQHF.

The rearrangement uses TRBV2 and TRBJ2-5; D is ambiguous. Trimming removed 6 bases at V and 0 bases at J, with 8 bases between. The CDR3 loop spans 13 amino acids. CDR1 and CDR2 from the germline V gene are SNHLY and FYNNEI. The CDR3 reads CASREPNQETQYF. The CDR3 DNA is TGTGCCAGCAGAGAGCCTAACCAAGAGACCCAGTACTTC.

This clonotype was seen many times. The chain joins TRBV5-1 to TRBJ2-5, with 7 bases lining up with TRBD2. Germline CDR1 SGHRS, CDR2 YFSETQ. The V segment lost 0 bases and the J segment 2 bases; nucleotides outside the gene matches: 7. CDR3 length equals 16 residues. CDR3 loop: CASSLVGGGPQETQYF. The CDR3 DNA reads TGCGCCAGCAGCTTGGTCGGCGGGGGACCTCAAGAGACCCAGTACTTC. Together with reference TRBV5-1 and TRBJ2-5, the CDR3 gives the full variable domain: KAGVTQTPRYLIKTRGQQVTLSCSPISGHRSVSWYQQTPGQGLQFLFEYFSETQRNKGNFPGRFSGRQFSNSRSEMNVSTLELGDSALYLCASSLVGGGPQETQYFGPGTRLLVL.

Remarks on this clonotype: A single base separates this from a much larger clone, so it may be a read error. V is TRBV4-1 and J is TRBJ1-1; D uncertain. Trimming removed 4 bases at V and 0 bases at J, with 12 bases between. The CDR3 runs to 15 residues. Germline CDR1 is MGHRA and CDR2 is YSYEKL. For the CDR3, the DNA is TGCGCCAGCAGCCTGGACTGGCAGATGAACACTGAAGCTTTCTTT. Translation: CASSLDWQMNTEAFF.

Details on this clonotype: A much larger clone lies one base from this, so it may be a read error. The chain joins TRBV29-1 to TRBJ1-4, with D perhaps TRBD1 (5 bases). CDR3 size: 14 residues. Germline assignment: CDR1 SQVTM and CDR2 ANQGSEA. As DNA, the CDR3 is TGCAGCGTTGAAGAGATTAGGGGAAGTGAAAACCTGTTTTTT. This encodes CSVEEIRGSENLFF.

This clonotype was recorded only once. This may come from a read error, since a much larger clone is one base off. The chain recombines TRBV20-1 with TRBJ2-7; 9 bases are shared with TRBD1. CDR1 and CDR2 (germline): DFQATT, SNEGSKA (reference sequence). Trimming removed 1 base from V and 4 bases from J; junction bases left unmatched: 8. This CDR3 comprises 15 residues. CDR3 loop: CSARGLGQGGYEQYF. The CDR3, as DNA: TGCAGTGCTAGAGGGCTGGGACAGGGAGGGTACGAGCAGTACTTC.

About this clonotype: At one boundary the junction diverges from the germline segment, which might be a read error. The V and J genes are TRBV6-6 and TRBJ1-5, with D tentatively TRBD1 (6 bases). Germline V lookup: CDR1 MNHNY, CDR2 SVGAGI (reference sequence). CDR3 length equals 19 residues. DNA of the CDR3: TGTACCAGCAGTTACTTTGGGGGCGCCGGTTTTCTCAGCAATCAGCCCCAGCATTTT. This encodes CTSSYFGGAGFLSNQPQHF.

This clonotype turned up a few times. This rearrangement joins TRBV9 to TRBJ2-3; D is possibly TRBD2 (7 bases). Germline V gives CDR1 SGDLS, CDR2 YYNGEE. The CDR3 contains 23 residues. The ends were cut back, 4 bases at V and 1 base at J, with 37 bases in the middle. The CDR3 DNA reads as TGTGCCAGCAGCCCCCACCTTCGGGGAGGGGGAAGAGCCCCCTCGAAACGCACAGATACGCAGTATTTT. This codes for CASSPHLRGGGRAPSKRTDTQYF.

This clonotype was recorded a few times. This rearrangement joins TRBV12-3 or TRBV12-4 to TRBJ2-5; TRBD1 agrees at 8 bases. The CDR3 loop spans 15 amino acids. V lost 5 bases, J lost 4 bases, and 9 bases stayed unmatched. CDR3 sequence reads: CASSTTGVWLETQYF. DNA of the CDR3: TGTGCCAGCAGTACGACAGGGGTTTGGTTAGAGACCCAGTACTTC.

This clonotype was counted a few times. The chain employs TRBV27 and TRBJ2-7, with a tentative D call TRBD1 (6 bases). Germline V gene lookup returns CDR1 MNHEY and CDR2 SMNVEV (reference sequence). This CDR3 has 14 residues. Trimming stripped 4 bases from V and 5 bases from J, with 15 bases between. The CDR3 here is CASSSLPRGNEQYF. The CDR3 DNA reads TGTGCCAGCAGTTCCCTCCCTAGGGGGAACGAGCAGTACTTC.

Here the CDR3 reads CATAEAGGYHNEQFF. In DNA form, the CDR3 reads TGTGCCACCGCGGAGGCAGGGGGTTATCACAATGAGCAGTTCTTC. The chain couples TRBV15 to TRBJ2-1; 7 bases match TRBD1. The CDR3 spans 15 residues. The V and J ends lost 8 bases and 5 bases, in that order; junction bases with no gene match: 12. From germline, CDR1 is LNHNV and CDR2 YYDKDF (reference sequence).

About this clonotype: A much larger clone is a single base away; this may be a read error. The rearrangement links TRBV7-2 to TRBJ1-1; D is uncertain. This CDR3 comprises 16 residues. CDR1 and CDR2 (germline): SGHTA, FQGNSA. V lost 3 bases to trimming and J lost 1 base, with 15 bases between them. CDR3 amino acids: CASSFPLEAENTEAFF. The CDR3 DNA follows: TGTGCCAGCAGCTTCCCCCTGGAGGCCGAGAACACTGAAGCTTTCTTT.

This clonotype was seen more than once but under ten times. The chain carries TRBV14 and TRBJ2-1, with 11 bases identical to TRBD2. V dropped 4 bases and J dropped 8; count of bases not matched to a gene: 7. CDR3 length equals 15 residues. CDR1 is SGHDN and CDR2 is FVKESK in the germline V gene. CDR3 amino acids: CASSLLAGGKDEQFF. DNA of the CDR3: TGTGCCAGCAGCCTTCTAGCGGGGGGCAAGGATGAGCAGTTCTTC.

This clonotype was counted between two and nine times. The chain combines TRBV7-2 with TRBJ2-7, with D uncertain. V was cut by 1 base and J by 5 bases, with 6 bases left in between. This CDR3 is 12 amino acids long. The V gene's germline CDR1 is SGHTA and CDR2 FQGNSA. The CDR3 here is CASSLEINEQYF. CDR3 bases: TGTGCCAGCAGCTTAGAAATAAACGAGCAGTACTTC. Full variable domain (rest looked up from reference TRBV7-2 and TRBJ2-7): GAGVSQSPSNKVTEKGKDVELRCDPISGHTALYWYRQSLGQGLEFLIYFQGNSAPDKSGLPSDRFSAERTGGSVSTLTIQRTQQEDSAVYLCASSLEINEQYFGPGTRLTVT.

This clonotype showed up just a few times. This sequence joins TRBV2 and TRBJ2-2; D gene unclear. Trimming took 6 bases from V and 6 from J, leaving 8 bases between them. The germline V gene encodes CDR1 SNHLY and CDR2 FYNNEI. The CDR3 runs to 12 residues. CDR3 DNA: TGTGCCAGCAGCATAAACGCCGGGGAGCTGTTTTTT. This translates into CASSINAGELFF.

The V and J genes are TRBV6-5 and TRBJ1-1, with 7 bases fitting TRBD1. Germline lookup yields CDR1 MNHEY and CDR2 SVGAGI. The CDR3 runs to 13 residues. V was clipped by 9 bases and J by 4 bases; unmatched bases: 8. CDR3 amino acids: CASIGGAGTEAFF. The CDR3 region has the DNA TGTGCCAGTATAGGGGGCGCGGGCACTGAAGCTTTCTTT.

Comments on this clonotype: The junction does not match germline at one end; this may be a read error. The rearrangement links TRBV20-1 to TRBJ2-5; 12 bases line up with TRBD2. The length of the CDR3 is 19 residues. Germline CDR1 DFQATT, CDR2 SNEGSKA (reference sequence). The CDR3 is CRARGGAASGRAGSETQYF. The CDR3 DNA reads TGCAGAGCTAGAGGAGGAGCGGCTAGCGGGAGGGCCGGATCGGAGACCCAGTACTTC.

This clonotype was found many times. This chain uses TRBV4-3 with TRBJ2-3, with 11 bases aligning to TRBD2. There are 15 residues in the CDR3. J lost 8 bases, V lost 7 bases, and 11 bases had no gene match. The V gene's germline CDR1 is LGHNA and CDR2 YSLEER. CDR3 DNA sequence: TGCGCCAGCACTCAACTAGCGGGAGCCCTCAGTACGCAGTATTTT. Its protein product is CASTQLAGALSTQYF.

The chain links TRBV27 to TRBJ2-3; 9 nucleotides agree with TRBD2. Germline V CDR1 and CDR2: MNHEY, SMNVEV (reference sequence). The V and J ends lost 5 bases and 0 bases, in that order; junction bases with no gene match: 9. The CDR3 extends over 17 amino acids. The CDR3 DNA is TGTGCCAGCAGTAGAGGACTAGCGAGAACCAGCACAGATACGCAGTATTTT. It yields the protein CASSRGLARTSTDTQYF.

CDR3 region: CASSLGGQGVYEQFF. The CDR3 DNA follows: TGTGCCAGCAGTTTAGGGGGACAGGGGGTGTATGAGCAGTTCTTC. The V call is TRBV27, the J call TRBJ2-1; 11 nucleotides agree with TRBD1. The V segment lost 2 bases and the J segment 8 bases; nucleotides outside the gene matches: 5. The CDR3 contains 15 residues. Per germline, CDR1 MNHEY and CDR2 SMNVEV (reference sequence).

Of note for this clonotype: A far larger clone differs by one base, so this is likely a read error. The J gene is TRBJ2-7, the V gene TRBV5-1, with D perhaps TRBD2 (5 bases). This CDR3 has 14 amino acids. Between the trimmed V and J ends, which lost 3 bases and 0 bases, there was a span of 10 bases. The germline gives CDR1 SGHRS, CDR2 YFSETQ. The CDR3 sequence is CASSSAGSSYEQYF. The CDR3 DNA sequence: TGCGCCAGCAGCTCGGCTGGGAGCTCCTACGAGCAGTACTTC.

This clonotype turned up a few times. The J gene is TRBJ2-7, the V gene TRBV28; TRBD2 matches 7 bases. Trimming removed 2 bases from V and 7 bases from J; junction bases left unmatched: 14. The CDR3 loop spans 16 amino acids. Germline V gene sequence: CDR1 MDHEN, CDR2 SYDVKM. This chain's CDR3 is CASSLRRTSSIEEQYF. The DNA for the CDR3 is TGTGCCAGCAGTTTACGACGGACTAGTTCAATTGAAGAGCAGTACTTC.

Of note for this clonotype: Just one base apart from a much larger clone, this may be a read error. The chain employs TRBV24-1 and TRBJ2-1; the D is unclear. Germline CDR1 and CDR2: KGHDR and SFDVKD. The CDR3 totals 14 residues. The CDR3 loop reads CATSDLGSNNERFF. The CDR3 bases are TGTGCCACCAGTGATTTGGGCAGCAACAATGAGCGGTTCTTC.

At least ten counts were recorded for this clonotype. This rearrangement joins TRBV29-1 to TRBJ2-7, with a possible D match to TRBD1 (5 bases). V lost 0 bases and J lost 7, with 13 bases in between. The CDR3 contains 13 residues. Germline CDR1 reads SQVTM; CDR2 reads ANQGSEA. Here the CDR3 reads CSVEDARVSEQYF. CDR3 DNA: TGCAGCGTTGAAGACGCCAGGGTGAGTGAGCAGTACTTC.

Regarding this clonotype: Just one base apart from a much larger clone, this may be a read error. The rearrangement links TRBV6-6 to TRBJ1-5; D call uncertain. The CDR3 loop spans 20 amino acids. CDR1 and CDR2 (germline): MNHNY, SVGAGI (reference sequence). CDR3 bases: TGTGTCAGCAGTTACTTCTCATCCGGACTCGCTCTGGATAGCAATCAGCCCCAGCATTTT. It yields the protein CVSSYFSSGLALDSNQPQHF.